The entry below describes one T cell receptor (beta chain). Its antigen is undetermined. The data originate from a study of T cells in Graves' hyperthyroidism and ophthalmopathy. Study-level results: In the blood, most expanded thyroid clonotypes above 0.001 appeared as well.

Amplification targeted TCR beta CDR3 regions from RNA transcripts. RT-PCR in the first round (using the HTBI primer set) targeted the TCR CDR3. MiXCR was run by TCRdb on the multiplex PCR reads, yielding one entry per CDR3 protein. The data show about 360,000 distinct CDR3 sequences, with under 15% seen just once and 9.2% held by the top ten. Germline V gives CDR1 SGHTA, CDR2 FQGNSA. The CDR3 consists of 18 residues. After removal of 5 bases from V and 0 bases from J, the junction contained 4 bases not matched to a gene. Stable Graves' hyperthyroidism meant no ophthalmopathy progression within 18 months. The patients, who ranged from 18 to 65 in age, presented with newly diagnosed hyperthyroidism lasting under 2 months. Clinical symptoms, serum thyroxine and TRAb, thyroid ultrasound and orbital computed tomography were used for the diagnoses.

The genes are TRBV7-2 and TRBJ2-2; 15 bases align to TRBD2. This sequence was found in a woman under 30 with Graves' hyperthyroidism. Sequencing used blood. DNA of the CDR3: TGTGCCAGCAGCCCGGGACTAGCGGGAGGCCCGAACACCGGGGAGCTGTTTTTT. This sequence encodes CASSPGLAGGPNTGELFF.